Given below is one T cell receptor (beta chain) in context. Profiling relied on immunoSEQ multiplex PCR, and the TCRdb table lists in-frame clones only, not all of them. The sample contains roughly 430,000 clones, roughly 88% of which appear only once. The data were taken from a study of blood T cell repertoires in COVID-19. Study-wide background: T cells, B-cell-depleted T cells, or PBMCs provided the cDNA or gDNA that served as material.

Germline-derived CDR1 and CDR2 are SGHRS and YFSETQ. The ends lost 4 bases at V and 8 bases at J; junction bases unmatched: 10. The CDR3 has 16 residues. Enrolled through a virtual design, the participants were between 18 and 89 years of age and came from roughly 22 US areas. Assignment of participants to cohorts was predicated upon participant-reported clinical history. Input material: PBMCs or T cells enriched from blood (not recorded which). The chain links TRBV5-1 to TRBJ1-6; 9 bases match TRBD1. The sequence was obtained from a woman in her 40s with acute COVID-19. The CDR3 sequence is CASSAQGAIGHSPLHF. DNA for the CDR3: TGCGCCAGCAGCGCACAGGGGGCCATCGGCCATTCACCCCTCCACTTT.